The clone carrying this T cell receptor beta chain was counted a single time. The antigen is not known. Isolated RNA was reverse transcribed into cDNA used as the sequencing template. Here immunoSEQ multiplex PCR was the method, and the copy in TCRdb shows in-frame clones only, minus some. The repertoire holds some 180,000 clones, with roughly 50% as singletons. Regarding treatment: oral pan-JAK inhibitor, 5-10 mg twice daily. The record originates from a study of CD8+ T cells in alopecia areata. In the study overall: The percentage of affected scalp area served as the score of severity for treated patients.

Overall study results and limits: Scalp specimens additionally yield sequences from normal skin's resident alphabeta T cells. The study found that many expanded lesional clones persisted in scalp and blood during tofacitinib.

Trimming shortened V by 2 bases and J by 5 bases, and 13 bases separated the two germline ends. The germline V gene has CDR1 GTSNPN and CDR2 SVGIG (reference sequence). This CDR3 comprises 13 residues. This sequence was found in a human donor with alopecia areata. The sample was CD8+ T cells sorted from blood, taken at week 24, from a patient treated with tofacitinib. The chain joins TRBV30 to TRBJ2-7, with D possibly matching TRBD1 (5 bases). The CDR3 loop is CAWSWGSSNEQYF. CDR3 DNA sequence: TGTGCCTGGAGTTGGGGCAGTTCCAACGAGCAGTACTTC. Looking up the rest from reference TRBV30 and TRBJ2-7 gives the full variable domain: SQTIHQWPATLVQPVGSPLSLECTVEGTSNPNLYWYRQAAGRGLQLLFYSVGIGQISSEVPQNLSASRPQDRQFILSSKKLLLSDSGFYLCAWSWGSSNEQYFGPGTRLTVT.